The next 14 T cell receptor beta chains were all read from a single sample in a study of blood T cell repertoires in COVID-19. Generated by immunoSEQ multiplex PCR, the TCRdb table keeps only in-frame clones and is missing some. The profile shows around 700,000 clones, just under 90% of them singletons. The sample taken for sequencing was peripheral blood. These receptors came from a woman between 18 and 29 years old with acute or convalescent COVID-19.

The chain has TRBV6-5 and TRBJ1-1; TRBD1 agrees at 8 bases. V gave up 2 bases and J gave up 1 base; unmatched junction bases: 3. CDR3 length equals 15 residues. Germline V gives CDR1 MNHEY, CDR2 SVGAGI. CDR3 loop: CASSYTGGGNTEAFF. In DNA form, the CDR3 reads TGTGCCAGCAGTTACACAGGGGGTGGGAACACTGAAGCTTTCTTT.

The J gene is TRBJ1-6, the V gene TRBV11-2; a weak D match, TRBD1 (5 bases). V was clipped by 6 bases and J by 9 bases, with 18 bases between them. CDR1 and CDR2 (germline): SGHAT, FQNNGV. The CDR3 has 15 amino acids. The CDR3 DNA reads as TGTGCCAGCAGGTTTTCGGGGGGTCAGCGTTCACCCCTCCACTTT. It is translated as CASRFSGGQRSPLHF.

The CDR3 loop reads CASSAGGTATWGYTF. The CDR3 DNA sequence: TGTGCCAGCAGCGCGGGGGGGACAGCGACCTGGGGCTACACCTTC. The chain couples TRBV9 to TRBJ1-2; TRBD1 matches at 7 bases. Germline V gives CDR1 SGDLS, CDR2 YYNGEE. CDR3 length: 15 amino acids. Trimming removed 3 bases from V and 8 bases from J; junction bases left unmatched: 13.

The chain has TRBV4-1 and TRBJ1-2; possibly TRBD1 for D (5 bases). Trimming stripped 3 bases from V and 2 bases from J, with 10 bases between. The length of the CDR3 is 14 residues. CDR1 and CDR2 (germline): MGHRA, YSYEKL. DNA for the CDR3: TGCGCCAGCAGCCATGGAACAGGCAACTATGGCTACACCTTC. This sequence encodes CASSHGTGNYGYTF.

This clone was counted once. The rearrangement uses TRBV9 and TRBJ2-3; 8 bases are a match to TRBD1. J lost 2 bases, V lost 3 bases, and 5 bases had no gene match. CDR1 and CDR2 (germline): SGDLS, YYNGEE. This CDR3 spans 15 amino acids. CDR3 nucleotides: TGTGCCAGCAGCGCTTTGACAGGGGCCACAGATACGCAGTATTTT. Residues: CASSALTGATDTQYF.

The rearrangement uses TRBV4-1 and TRBJ1-1; D remains unclear. Looked up from germline, CDR1 is MGHRA and CDR2 is YSYEKL. Trimming stripped 2 bases from V and 6 bases from J, with 13 bases between. The length of the CDR3 is 14 residues. Here the CDR3 DNA reads TGCGCCAGCAGCCAAAATAGCATTCGGGCTGAAGCTTTCTTT. It translates to CASSQNSIRAEAFF.

The rearrangement joins TRBV25-1 to TRBJ1-1; perhaps TRBD1 as D (6 bases). This CDR3 spans 15 amino acids. Germline CDR1 reads MGHDK; CDR2 reads SYGVNS. Deletions cut 1 base from V and 5 bases from J, with 14 bases between. The CDR3 here is CASSELGQGRTEAFF. For the CDR3, the DNA is TGTGCCAGCAGTGAATTAGGGCAGGGGAGAACTGAAGCTTTCTTT.

The chain employs TRBV5-6 and TRBJ2-1; no firm D call. There are 12 residues in the CDR3. The germline gives CDR1 SGHDT, CDR2 YYEEEE. Trimming stripped 0 bases from V and 7 bases from J, with 5 bases between. The CDR3 loop is CASSLGDNEQFF. CDR3 nucleotide sequence: TGTGCCAGCAGCTTGGGCGATAATGAGCAGTTCTTC.

The chain combines TRBV9 with TRBJ2-1, with 7 bases lining up with TRBD1. The V and J ends lost 4 bases and 9 bases, in that order; junction bases with no gene match: 13. Germline CDR1 SGDLS, CDR2 YYNGEE. The CDR3 has 15 amino acids. DNA of the CDR3: TGTGCCAGCAGCTTCGACAGGGTAAAGGTGGGTGAGCAGTTCTTC. It encodes CASSFDRVKVGEQFF.

The rearrangement uses TRBV9 and TRBJ1-6; TRBD1 is a possible D gene (6 bases). CDR1 SGDLS and CDR2 YYNGEE come from the germline V gene. Trimming pared 4 bases from V and 14 bases from J, leaving 22 bases between. The CDR3 contains 15 residues. The CDR3 DNA follows: TGTGCCAGCAGCCCTCGTCCACAGGGCAGTGAGACCCTCCACTTT. As protein: CASSPRPQGSETLHF.

This chain joins TRBV7-3 and TRBJ2-7; tentative D call: TRBD1 (6 bases). V was trimmed by 3 bases and J by 3 bases, leaving 12 bases between them. Per germline, CDR1 SGHTA and CDR2 FQGTGA. The CDR3 is 14 amino acids. The CDR3 bases are TGTGCCAGCAGCTTGGCCGGGACAAACTACGAGCAGTACTTC. Protein product: CASSLAGTNYEQYF.

The J gene is TRBJ1-1, the V gene TRBV3-1 (or the pseudogene TRBV3-2), with TRBD1 as a possible D gene (5 bases). Germline CDR1 LGHDT, CDR2 YNNKEL (reference sequence). CDR3 length equals 17 residues. Trimming cost V 0 bases and J 4 bases, with 18 bases left between them. CDR3 in amino acids: CASSQELGTEVFTEAFF. The CDR3 coding sequence is TGTGCCAGCAGCCAAGAATTAGGGACTGAGGTATTCACTGAAGCTTTCTTT.

This sequence joins TRBV18 and TRBJ1-2; 8 positions match TRBD1. CDR3 length equals 18 residues. Germline V lookup: CDR1 KGHSH, CDR2 LQKENI. The J segment lost 3 bases and the V segment lost 3 bases, leaving 15 bases of the junction unmatched. For the CDR3, the DNA is TGTGCCAGCTCACCCCTTCGGGGACAGGAGGCAGGTGACTATGGCTACACCTTC. Translating it yields CASSPLRGQEAGDYGYTF. The whole variable domain, filled in from reference TRBV18 and TRBJ1-2, reads NAGVMQNPRHLVRRRGQEARLRCSPMKGHSHVYWYRQLPEEGLKFMVYLQKENIIDESGMPKERFSAEFPKEGPSILRIQQVVRGDSAAYFCASSPLRGQEAGDYGYTFGSGTRLTVV.

This sequence joins TRBV4-1 and TRBJ1-5; perhaps TRBD1 as D (6 bases). The CDR3 runs to 16 residues. Germline V gene data show CDR1 as MGHRA and CDR2 as YSYEKL. Between the trimmed V and J ends, which lost 2 bases and 11 bases, there was a span of 22 bases. Here the CDR3 DNA reads TGCGCCAGCAGCCAAACGGACAGCTTCCCTTTATTGGCCCAGCATTTT. Translation gives CASSQTDSFPLLAQHF.